This T cell receptor (beta chain) was retrieved from a study of cytomegalovirus exposure and HLA in healthy donors. Study in general: Among the 398 genotyped donors, 65% to 90% were placed in the Caucasian-associated ancestry cluster. Whole-study findings and limits: As a later analysis showed, a missense DCLRE1C variant was linked to trimming of TCR beta V- and J-genes. Presence/absence results assume similar sequencing depth per donor, which may not hold.

As concerns this clone: Its antigen is currently unknown. At one boundary the junction diverges from the germline segment, which might be a read error. The sample contains more than one DNA sequence encoding this CDR3.

From germline, CDR1 is SGHTA and CDR2 FQGNSA. This CDR3 region has 15 residues. PCR amplification relied on 60 Vbeta primers (plus 13 Jbeta primers). Profiled with immunoSEQ multiplex PCR; TCRdb holds only in-frame clones, not every one. The sample consists of around 120,000 clones, around 83% of them appearing once. The specimen sequenced was PBMCs. The chain combines TRBV7-2 with TRBJ2-1; 8 positions match TRBD2. This sequence originates from a girl aged 2-10 years in good health and CMV-seronegative. The CDR3 DNA is TGTGCCAGCAGCTTAGACCGGGGGGGAGACAATGAACAGTTCTTC. Translating gives CASSLDRGGDNEQFF.